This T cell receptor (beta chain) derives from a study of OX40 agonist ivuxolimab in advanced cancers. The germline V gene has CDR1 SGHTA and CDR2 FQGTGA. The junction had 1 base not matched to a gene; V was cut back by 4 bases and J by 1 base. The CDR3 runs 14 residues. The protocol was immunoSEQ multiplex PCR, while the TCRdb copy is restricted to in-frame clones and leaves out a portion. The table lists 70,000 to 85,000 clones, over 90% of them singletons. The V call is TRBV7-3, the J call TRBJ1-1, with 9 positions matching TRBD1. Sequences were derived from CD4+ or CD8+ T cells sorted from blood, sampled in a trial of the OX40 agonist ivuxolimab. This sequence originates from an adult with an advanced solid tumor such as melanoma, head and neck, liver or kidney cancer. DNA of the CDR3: TGTGCCAGCAGCTGGGGACAGGGGAACACTGAAGCTTTCTTT. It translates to CASSWGQGNTEAFF. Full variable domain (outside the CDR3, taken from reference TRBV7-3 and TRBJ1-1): GAGVSQTPSNKVTEKGKYVELRCDPISGHTALYWYRQSLGQGPEFLIYFQGTGAADDSGLPNDRFFAVRPEGSVSTLKIQRTERGDSAVYLCASSWGQGNTEAFFGQGTRLTVV.